This T cell receptor beta chain derives from a study of T cell repertoires in cytomegalovirus infection. Overall study context: CMV infection plus the matching HLA type was flagged by public TCR beta signatures.

TCRdb analysed the reads with MiXCR anew, one entry per CDR3 protein. Among nearly 450,000 distinct CDR3 sequences listed, roughly 30% were seen once. The study's findings and limits: It was HLA-C-restricted CMV-specific TCR beta clonotypes that dominated the response ex vivo. The cumulative frequency of public TCR beta families identified carriers of CMV plus the relevant HLA.

This clonotype appeared many times. Antigen: not known. Sequencing used PBMCs. This sequence was found in a human donor in good health (CMV status not recorded). Some clones in this sample may be carry-over from other donors' samples.

The CDR3 here is CASSSRGGAQETQYF. DNA for the CDR3: TGTGCCAGCAGTTCTAGGGGCGGAGCCCAAGAGACCCAGTACTTC. This chain uses TRBV12-3 or TRBV12-4 with TRBJ2-5; D perhaps matches TRBD1 (5 bases). This CDR3 comprises 15 residues. Trimming removed 4 bases from V and 1 base from J, with 13 bases in between.